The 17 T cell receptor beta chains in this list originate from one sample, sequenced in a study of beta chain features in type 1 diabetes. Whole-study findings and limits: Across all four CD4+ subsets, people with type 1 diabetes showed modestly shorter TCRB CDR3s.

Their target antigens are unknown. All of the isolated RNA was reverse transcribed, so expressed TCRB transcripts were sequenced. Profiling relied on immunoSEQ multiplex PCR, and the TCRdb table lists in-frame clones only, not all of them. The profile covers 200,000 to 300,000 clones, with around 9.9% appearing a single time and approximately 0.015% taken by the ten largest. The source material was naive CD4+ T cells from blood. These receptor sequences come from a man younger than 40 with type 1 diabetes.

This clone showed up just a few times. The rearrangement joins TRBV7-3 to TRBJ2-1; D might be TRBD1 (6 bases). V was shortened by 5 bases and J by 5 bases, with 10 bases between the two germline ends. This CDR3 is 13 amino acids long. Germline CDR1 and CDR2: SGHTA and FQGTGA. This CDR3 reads CASSTDRDNEQFF. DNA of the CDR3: TGTGCCAGCAGCACGGACAGAGACAATGAGCAGTTCTTC.

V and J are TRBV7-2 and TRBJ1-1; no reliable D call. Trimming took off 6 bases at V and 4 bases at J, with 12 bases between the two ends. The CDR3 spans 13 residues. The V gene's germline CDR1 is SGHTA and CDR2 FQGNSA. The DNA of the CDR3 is TGTGCCAGCAGTAAGGAAGCGAGCACTGAAGCTTTCTTT. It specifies CASSKEASTEAFF.

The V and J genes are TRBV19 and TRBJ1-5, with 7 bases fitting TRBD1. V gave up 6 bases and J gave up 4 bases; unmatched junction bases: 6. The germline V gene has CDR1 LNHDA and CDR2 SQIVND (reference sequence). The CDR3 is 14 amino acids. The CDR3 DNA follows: TGTGCCAGTAGCCCTCTGACAGGGAATCAGCCCCAGCATTTT. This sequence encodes CASSPLTGNQPQHF.

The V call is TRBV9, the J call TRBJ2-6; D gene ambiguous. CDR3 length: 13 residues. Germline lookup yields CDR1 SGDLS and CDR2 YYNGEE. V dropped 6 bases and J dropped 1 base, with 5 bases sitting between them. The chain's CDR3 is CASKQSGANVLTF. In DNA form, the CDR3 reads TGTGCCAGCAAACAGTCTGGGGCCAACGTCCTGACTTTC.

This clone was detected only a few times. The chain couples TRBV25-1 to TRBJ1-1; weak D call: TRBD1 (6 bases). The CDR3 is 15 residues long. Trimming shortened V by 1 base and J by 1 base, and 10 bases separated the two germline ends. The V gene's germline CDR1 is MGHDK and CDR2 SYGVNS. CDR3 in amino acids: CASSESSTGNTEAFF. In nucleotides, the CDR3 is TGTGCCAGCAGTGAATCCTCGACAGGGAACACTGAAGCTTTCTTT.

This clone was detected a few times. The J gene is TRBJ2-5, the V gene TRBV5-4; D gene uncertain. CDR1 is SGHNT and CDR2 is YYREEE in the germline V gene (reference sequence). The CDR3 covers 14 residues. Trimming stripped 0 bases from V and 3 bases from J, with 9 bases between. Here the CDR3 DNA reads TGTGCCAGCAGCTTGGATTCAAGAGAAGAGACCCAGTACTTC. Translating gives CASSLDSREETQYF.

The CDR3, as DNA: TGTGCCAGCAGCCGACAGGGTAGCTCACCCCTCCACTTT. This sequence encodes CASSRQGSSPLHF. The chain combines TRBV7-9 with TRBJ1-6; 7 nucleotides line up with TRBD1. The CDR3 is 13 residues long. The V and J ends lost 5 bases and 10 bases, in that order; junction bases with no gene match: 5. CDR1 is SEHNR and CDR2 is FQNEAQ in the germline V gene (reference sequence).

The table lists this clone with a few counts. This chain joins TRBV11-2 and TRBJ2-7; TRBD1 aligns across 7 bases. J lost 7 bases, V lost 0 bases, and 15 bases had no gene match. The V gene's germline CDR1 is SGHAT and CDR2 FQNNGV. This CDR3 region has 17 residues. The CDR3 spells CASSLEGGGTFIREQYF. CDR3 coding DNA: TGTGCCAGCAGCTTAGAAGGGGGCGGCACCTTCATCCGGGAGCAGTACTTC.

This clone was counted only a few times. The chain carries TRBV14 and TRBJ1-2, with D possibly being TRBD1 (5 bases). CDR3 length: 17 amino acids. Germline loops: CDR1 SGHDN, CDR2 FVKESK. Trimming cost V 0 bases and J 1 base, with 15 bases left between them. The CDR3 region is CASSQDTGHSGNYGYTF. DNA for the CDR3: TGTGCCAGCAGCCAAGATACAGGACACTCCGGTAACTATGGCTACACCTTC. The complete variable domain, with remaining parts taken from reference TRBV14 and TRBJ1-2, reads EAGVTQFPSHSVIEKGQTVTLRCDPISGHDNLYWYRRVMGKEIKFLLHFVKESKQDESGMPNNRFLAERTGGTYSTLKVQPAELEDSGVYFCASSQDTGHSGNYGYTFGSGTRLTVV.

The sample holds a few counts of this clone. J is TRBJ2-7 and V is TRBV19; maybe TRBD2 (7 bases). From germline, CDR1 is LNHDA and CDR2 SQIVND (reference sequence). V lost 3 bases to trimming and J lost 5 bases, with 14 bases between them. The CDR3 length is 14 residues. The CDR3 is CASSMGGTRDEQYF. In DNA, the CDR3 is TGTGCCAGTAGTATGGGAGGGACAAGGGACGAGCAGTACTTC.

CDR3 bases: TGCGCCAGCAGCGTTTCAGGGGTCCGGAGGTCCTACGAGCAGTACTTC. Its protein is CASSVSGVRRSYEQYF. The rearrangement uses TRBV5-1 and TRBJ2-7; D is perhaps TRBD1 (6 bases). Germline CDR1 SGHRS, CDR2 YFSETQ. The CDR3 has 16 residues. V lost 4 bases and J 1 base, leaving 18 bases between the germline ends.

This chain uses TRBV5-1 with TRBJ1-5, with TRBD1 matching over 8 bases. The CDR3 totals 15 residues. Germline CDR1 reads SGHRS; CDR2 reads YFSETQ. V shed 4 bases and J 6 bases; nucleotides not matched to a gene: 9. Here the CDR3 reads CASSPGQGSFQPQHF. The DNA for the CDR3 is TGCGCCAGCAGCCCAGGACAGGGATCTTTTCAGCCCCAGCATTTT.

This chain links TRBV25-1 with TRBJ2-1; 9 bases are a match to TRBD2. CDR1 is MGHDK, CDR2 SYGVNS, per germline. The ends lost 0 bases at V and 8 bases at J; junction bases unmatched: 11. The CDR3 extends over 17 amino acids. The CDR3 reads CASSEYRIAGAKDEQFF. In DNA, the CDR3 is TGTGCCAGCAGTGAATATCGAATAGCGGGGGCTAAGGATGAGCAGTTCTTC.

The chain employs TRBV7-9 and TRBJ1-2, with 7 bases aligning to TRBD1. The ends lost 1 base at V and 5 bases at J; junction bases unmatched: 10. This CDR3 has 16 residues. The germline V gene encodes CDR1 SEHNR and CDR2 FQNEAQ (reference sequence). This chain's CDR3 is CASSLGPTGREYGYTF. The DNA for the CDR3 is TGTGCCAGCAGCTTAGGACCGACAGGGAGAGAGTATGGCTACACCTTC.

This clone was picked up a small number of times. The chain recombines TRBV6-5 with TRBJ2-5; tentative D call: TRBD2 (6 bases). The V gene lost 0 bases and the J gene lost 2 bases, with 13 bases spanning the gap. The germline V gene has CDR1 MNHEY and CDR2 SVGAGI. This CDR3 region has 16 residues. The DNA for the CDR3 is TGTGCCAGCAGTTACTCGCGGGGACTGGCACAAGAGACCCAGTACTTC. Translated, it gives CASSYSRGLAQETQYF.

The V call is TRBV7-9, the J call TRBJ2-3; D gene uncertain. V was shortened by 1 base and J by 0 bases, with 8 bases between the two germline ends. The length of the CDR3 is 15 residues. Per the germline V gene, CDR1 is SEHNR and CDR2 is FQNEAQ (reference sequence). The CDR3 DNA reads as TGTGCCAGCAGCTTAGGTTTGCGAAGCACAGATACGCAGTATTTT. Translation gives CASSLGLRSTDTQYF.

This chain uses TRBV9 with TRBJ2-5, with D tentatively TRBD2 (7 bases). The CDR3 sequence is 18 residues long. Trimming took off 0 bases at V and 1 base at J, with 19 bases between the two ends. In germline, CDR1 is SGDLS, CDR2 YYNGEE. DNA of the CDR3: TGTGCCAGCAGCGTAGCCCTCGAGGGGGGGCTTAGCCAAGAGACCCAGTACTTC. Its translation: CASSVALEGGLSQETQYF. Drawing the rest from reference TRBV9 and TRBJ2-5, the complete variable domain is DSGVTQTPKHLITATGQRVTLRCSPRSGDLSVYWYQQSLDQGLQFLIQYYNGEERAKGNILERFSAQQFPDLHSELNLSSLELGDSALYFCASSVALEGGLSQETQYFGPGTRLLVL.